A selection of T cell receptor beta chains follows, all from one sample in a study of blood T cells in healthy people across ages. TCRdb processed the 5' RACE reads anew with MiXCR; each CDR3 protein has one entry. Of hundreds of thousands of distinct CDR3 sequences detected, approximately 30% appear once; the ten largest clones hold 15% to 19%. Sequenced input: blood. The receptors originated from a woman aged 80 or over in good health. CDR3s include the opening cysteine and the closing phenylalanine or tryptophan. Fields, in order: V gene, J gene, D gene, clone size, CDR3 DNA, CDR3 protein. The D gene is left open where the match is weak. Rows may omit the clone size; those that give it use once, few, many or a size class.

TRBV5-1,TRBJ1-4,.,many,TGCGCCAGCAGCGGGTTTACGGGACGCAATGAAAAACTGTTTTTT,CASSGFTGRNEKLFF
TRBV11-2,TRBJ2-7,TRBD2,many,TGTGCCAGCAGCCCCTGGACTAGCGGCTACGAGCAGTACTTC,CASSPWTSGYEQYF
TRBV7-8,TRBJ2-5,TRBD1,.,TGTGCCATCAGTGAGAAGGGGGCCCAAGAGACCCAGTACTTC,CAISEKGAQETQYF
TRBV7-3,TRBJ2-3,.,.,TGTGCCAGCTCTCGGGGGCCCGTTAGCACAGATACGCAGTATTTT,CASSRGPVSTDTQYF
TRBV7-2,TRBJ1-1,.,.,TGTGCCAGCAGCCCCGGGGGGGGGGCGCGCTCAATGAACACTGAAGCTTTCTTT,CASSPGGGARSMNTEAFF
TRBV5-1,TRBJ2-7,TRBD1,many,TGCGCCAGCAGCTCGGATACCGGGACAGGGGTGCAGTACTTC,CASSSDTGTGVQYF
TRBV19,TRBJ1-5,TRBD1,.,TGTGCCAGTAGTATAGGCTCGGGACAGAGCAATCAGCCCCAGCATTTT,CASSIGSGQSNQPQHF
TRBV20-1,TRBJ2-7,TRBD1,.,TGCAGTGCTTATAAGGACAGGTCCTACGAGCAGTACTTC,CSAYKDRSYEQYF
TRBV29-1,TRBJ2-1,.,many,TGCAGCGTTCTTTGGTCCCATCGGGATGAGCAGTTCTTC,CSVLWSHRDEQFF
TRBV7-9,TRBJ1-4,.,.,TGTGCCAGCAGCTTAGCAGGGGATAAGCAAAAACTGTTTTTT,CASSLAGDKQKLFF
TRBV24-1,TRBJ2-1,TRBD1,.,TGTGCCACCAATGATGTCCCGGGACAGGGCCATGGGCAGTTCTTC,CATNDVPGQGHGQFF
TRBV7-2,TRBJ2-3,TRBD2,.,TGTGCCAGCAGTCATAGCGGGGGGGCCGTCACAGATACGCAGTATTTT,CASSHSGGAVTDTQYF
TRBV9,TRBJ2-6,.,many,TGTGCCAGCAGCATTGCCAGCTCTGGGGCCAACGTCCTGACTTTC,CASSIASSGANVLTF
TRBV3-1,TRBJ2-7,.,many,TGTGCCAGCAGCCAAGATTGGGACACCTACGAGCAGTACTTC,CASSQDWDTYEQYF
TRBV5-1,TRBJ1-2,.,once,TGCGCCAGCCGAGGCGTCGCGGGCGGTGATGGCTACACCTTC,CASRGVAGGDGYTF
TRBV25-1,TRBJ1-4,.,many,TGTGCCAGCAGTGCGCCGGGGGCGGGGGAATTCGAAAAACTGTTTTTT,CASSAPGAGEFEKLFF
TRBV7-8,TRBJ1-2,.,.,TGTGTCAGCAGTCTACTTGGGGCGGGGAGTAACTATGGCTACACCTTC,CVSSLLGAGSNYGYTF
TRBV27,TRBJ2-1,TRBD1,many,TGTGCCAGCAGCCGAGTTGGGGACAGCTCCTACAATGAGCAGTTCTTC,CASSRVGDSSYNEQFF
TRBV20-1,TRBJ2-7,TRBD1,many,TGCAGTGCTAGATTCCTGGGACAGGGGGCAAGCGAGCAGTACTTC,CSARFLGQGASEQYF
TRBV7-9,TRBJ1-1,.,many,TGTGCCAGCAGCCAGGTGGCTGAAGCTTTCTTT,CASSQVAEAFF
TRBV20-1,TRBJ1-5,.,many,TGCAGTGCTAGCCAGGGGAGCAATCAGCCCCAGCATTTT,CSASQGSNQPQHF
TRBV6-5,TRBJ2-3,.,many,TGTGCCAGCACCGGCCCGACCCTCACAGATACGCAGTATTTT,CASTGPTLTDTQYF
TRBV24-1,TRBJ2-7,.,.,TGTGCCACCAGTGATCGCCGGGACACTAAGAGAAAAGTCTCCCAGTACTTC,CATSDRRDTKRKVSQYF
TRBV7-3,TRBJ2-3,.,.,TGTGCCAGCAACTTTCAGGGGACCGCAGATACGCAGTATTTT,CASNFQGTADTQYF
TRBV11-3,TRBJ2-3,.,.,TGTGCCAGCAGCTTATTCTCCCAGAGGGGATTGGATACCCAGTATTTT,CASSLFSQRGLDTQYF
TRBV27,TRBJ1-1,.,.,TGTGCCAGCAGTTCCACGGACAGCTCAAGGGGAGCTTTCTTT,CASSSTDSSRGAFF
TRBV28,TRBJ2-5,.,.,TGTGCCAGCAGTTGGGCCAGCCAAGAGACCCAGTACTTC,CASSWASQETQYF
TRBV20-1,TRBJ1-4,TRBD1,once,TGCAGTGCCATAGAGGACAGGCCCAATGAAAAACTGTTTTTT,CSAIEDRPNEKLFF
TRBV12-3/TRBV12-4,TRBJ2-3,TRBD1,.,TGTGCCAGCAGTTTAGGACAGGGGGGCATCACAGATGTGCAGTATTTT,CASSLGQGGITDVQYF
TRBV9,TRBJ1-4,.,few,TGTGCCAGCAGCACAACTGGGGGGGGCGCAATGCGGGAAAAACTGTTTTTT,CASSTTGGGAMREKLFF
TRBV5-1,TRBJ1-2,.,many,TGCGCCAGCAGTTCGCGAGGGCCCGCCTATGGCTACACCTTC,CASSSRGPAYGYTF
TRBV7-3,TRBJ2-1,.,.,TGTGCCAGCAGCTTGACACAGGGGGGGTACAATGAGCAGTTCTTC,CASSLTQGGYNEQFF
TRBV20-1,TRBJ1-6,.,many,TGCAGTGCTCCCCCGGGACAACGGTCACCCCTCCACTTT,CSAPPGQRSPLHF
TRBV6-6,TRBJ2-1,TRBD2,many,TGTGCCAGCAGTTTGACTAGCGGGGGGTGGGATGAGCAGTTCTTC,CASSLTSGGWDEQFF
TRBV7-2,TRBJ2-1,.,.,TGTGCCGGCAGCCCTCCCAGCTACAATGAGCAGTTCTTC,CAGSPPSYNEQFF
TRBV11-2,TRBJ2-5,.,many,TGTGCCAGCACGCCAGGGGAGACCCAGTACTTC,CASTPGETQYF
TRBV20-1,TRBJ1-2,.,.,TGCAGTGCTAGAGATCCGGATCCTGGCAGGCCCTATGGCTACACCTTC,CSARDPDPGRPYGYTF
TRBV6-1,TRBJ1-6,.,.,TGTGCCAGCAGTGAGTTCCTTTGGTCACCCCTCCACTTT,CASSEFLWSPLHF
TRBV6-1,TRBJ2-3,.,many,TGTGCCAGCAGGGAGGTGGGGGTGACGCAGTATTTT,CASREVGVTQYF
TRBV9,TRBJ2-7,.,.,TGTGCCAGCAGCGTCCAGGACGGGACATACGAGTTGCAGTACTTC,CASSVQDGTYELQYF
TRBV5-1,TRBJ2-7,.,few,TGCGCCGGCAGCCTACCAGGCGGCGAGCAGTACTTC,CAGSLPGGEQYF
TRBV27,TRBJ2-1,TRBD2,.,TGTGCCAGCAGTTTATCTGGGGGGGAAGTCTACAATGAGCAGTTCTTC,CASSLSGGEVYNEQFF
TRBV10-3,TRBJ2-5,.,many,TGTGCCATCAGTGCGCAGGAGAAGGAGACCCAGTACTTC,CAISAQEKETQYF
TRBV6-2/TRBV6-3,TRBJ2-5,TRBD1,.,TGTGCCAGCAGTTACCCTGAGATCGGGAACAGGGGATTGTACGAGCAATACTTC,CASSYPEIGNRGLYEQYF
TRBV15,TRBJ1-2,.,.,TGTGCCACCAGCCCTCGCCAGGGCGCCTATGGCTACACCTTC,CATSPRQGAYGYTF
TRBV12-3/TRBV12-4,TRBJ2-3,.,many,TGTGCCAGCAGGGGGGACTTATCCTCTAGCACAGATACGCAGTATTTT,CASRGDLSSSTDTQYF
TRBV6-6,TRBJ1-5,TRBD1,many,TGTGCCAGCAGTCGGGACAGCTATAGCAATCAGCCCCAGCATTTT,CASSRDSYSNQPQHF
TRBV2,TRBJ1-2,.,few,TGTGCCAGCAGTGAAGGGGGCACTATCTATGGCTACACCTTC,CASSEGGTIYGYTF
TRBV28,TRBJ2-7,TRBD2,few,TGTGCCAGCAGCAAGACTAGCGGGGGTCGGTACGAGCAGTACTTC,CASSKTSGGRYEQYF
TRBV7-9,TRBJ2-3,.,.,TGTGCCAGCAGCTTAGCGACAGACACAGATACGCAGTATTTT,CASSLATDTDTQYF
TRBV20-1,TRBJ2-1,.,.,TGCAGTGCTAACACACCGACACCGAAAGCCTACAATGAGCAGTTCTTC,CSANTPTPKAYNEQFF